This T cell receptor beta chain was sequenced for a study of T cells in Graves' hyperthyroidism and ophthalmopathy. Study results and limitations: Most thyroid clonotypes that were expanded above 0.001 also turned up in blood.

Germline V gene data show CDR1 as SQVTM and CDR2 as ANQGSEA. Trimming took 5 bases from V and 5 from J, leaving 15 bases between them. This CDR3 region has 13 residues. Regions amplified from RNA transcripts were the TCR beta CDR3 regions. HTBI primers were used for first-round RT-PCR of the TCR CDR3. TCRdb reanalysed the multiplex PCR reads using MiXCR and keeps one entry per CDR3 protein. The repertoire holds hundreds of thousands of distinct CDR3 sequences, with 38% as singletons. At least ten counts were recorded for this clonotype. What it binds is not known. The source material was blood. The chain couples TRBV29-1 to TRBJ2-5; a weak D match, TRBD1 (6 bases). This TCR derives from a man younger than 35 with Graves' hyperthyroidism. CDR3 coding DNA: TGCAGCGTTAGACAGGCGGAGTGGGAGACCCAGTACTTC. Protein product: CSVRQAEWETQYF. The entire variable domain, with the rest obtained from reference TRBV29-1 and TRBJ2-5, is as follows: SAVISQKPSRDICQRGTSLTIQCQVDSQVTMMFWYRQQPGQSLTLIATANQGSEATYESGFVIDKFPISRPNLTFSTLTVSNMSPEDSSIYLCSVRQAEWETQYFGPGTRLLVL.